This TCR beta chain was identified during a study of patients and donors after allogeneic stem cell transplantation. A single record per CDR3 protein comes from TCRdb applying MiXCR to the RT-PCR reads. The repertoire includes 87,000 or so distinct CDR3 sequences, 4% to 5% of them detected once, and 2.6% sits in the top ten. Germline V gene lookup returns CDR1 MNHEY and CDR2 SVGEGT. The CDR3 is made up of 18 amino acids. The J segment lost 2 bases and the V segment lost 6 bases, leaving 17 bases of the junction unmatched. Sequenced sample: blood, either unsorted or a sorted T cell fraction (not recorded which). The clonotype originates from a human donor who was either an allogeneic HSCT recipient or a stem cell or donor lymphocyte infusion donor (not recorded which). It is not recorded whose cells these are; they may come from a transplant donor. This sequence joins TRBV6-2 or TRBV6-3 and TRBJ2-3; TRBD2 matches 7 bases. CDR3 amino acids: CASSQSLRGGRTTDTQYF. CDR3 coding DNA: TGTGCCAGCAGCCAGTCGTTAAGGGGCGGGAGAACCACAGATACGCAGTATTTT.